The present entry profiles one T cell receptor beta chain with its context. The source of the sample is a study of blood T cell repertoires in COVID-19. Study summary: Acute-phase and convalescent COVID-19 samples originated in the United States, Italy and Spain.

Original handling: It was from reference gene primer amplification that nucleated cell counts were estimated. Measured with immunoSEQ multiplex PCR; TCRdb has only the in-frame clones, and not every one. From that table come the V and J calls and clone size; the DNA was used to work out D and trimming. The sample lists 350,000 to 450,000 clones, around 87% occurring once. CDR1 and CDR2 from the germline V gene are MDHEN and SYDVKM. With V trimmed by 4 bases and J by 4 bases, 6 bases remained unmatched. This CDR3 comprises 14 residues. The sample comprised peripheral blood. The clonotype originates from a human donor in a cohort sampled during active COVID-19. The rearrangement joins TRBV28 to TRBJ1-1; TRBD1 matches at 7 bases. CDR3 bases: TGTGCCAGCAGTTCAGGGGGAAGGGTCACTGAAGCTTTCTTT. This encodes CASSSGGRVTEAFF.